This TCR beta chain emerged from a study of technical replicates of blood from several donors. The CDR3 contains 14 residues. Germline V gives CDR1 MNHEY, CDR2 SVGAGI. Trimming removed 5 bases at V and 3 bases at J, with 14 bases between. Sequencing was performed with immunoSEQ multiplex PCR; in TCRdb, only in-frame clones are kept and a portion is missing. The table has about 75,000 clones, 95% to 98% seen once; the top ten hold around 0.31%. This receptor was obtained from a human donor in good health. The sequenced sample was T cells isolated from PBMCs. The chain joins TRBV6-5 to TRBJ2-7, with D tentatively TRBD2 (6 bases). DNA of the CDR3: TGTGCCAGCAGTACCCCGGGACTCCTCTACGAGCAGTACTTC. Protein: CASSTPGLLYEQYF.